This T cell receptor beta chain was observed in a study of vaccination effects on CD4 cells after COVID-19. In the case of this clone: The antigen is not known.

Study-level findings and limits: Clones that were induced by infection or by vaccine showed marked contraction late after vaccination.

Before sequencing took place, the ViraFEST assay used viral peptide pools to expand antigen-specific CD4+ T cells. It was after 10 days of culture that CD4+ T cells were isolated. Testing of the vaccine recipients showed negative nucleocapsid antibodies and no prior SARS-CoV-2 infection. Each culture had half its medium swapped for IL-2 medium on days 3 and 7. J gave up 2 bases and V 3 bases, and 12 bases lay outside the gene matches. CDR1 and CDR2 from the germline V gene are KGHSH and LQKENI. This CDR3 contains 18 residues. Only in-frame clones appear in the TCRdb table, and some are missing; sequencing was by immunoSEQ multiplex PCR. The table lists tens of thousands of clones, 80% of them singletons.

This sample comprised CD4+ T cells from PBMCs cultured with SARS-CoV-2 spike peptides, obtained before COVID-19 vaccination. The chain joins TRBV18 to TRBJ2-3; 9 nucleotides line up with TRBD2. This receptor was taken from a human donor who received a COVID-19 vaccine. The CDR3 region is CASSPRRGGPLNTDTQYF. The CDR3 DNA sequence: TGTGCCAGCTCACCTCGGCGGGGGGGCCCGCTGAACACAGATACGCAGTATTTT.